The 18 T cell receptor beta chains below were found in one sample sequenced in a study of blood T cell repertoires in COVID-19 (dated by TCRdb to about 2020). The method was the immunoSEQ multiplex PCR assay. Sourced from immuneACCESS, this table was stored by TCRdb with only in-frame sequences that have V and J called. A share of the clones is absent; for the studies checked, an unresolved V gene accounts for under half, and the remainder has no known explanation. In all, the sample holds 9,500 to 15,000 clones, and more than 70% of those were seen once. The ten largest clones take up about 5.6% of the sample. The sequenced sample consisted of peripheral blood. Receptors were obtained from a human donor in a cohort sampled during active COVID-19.

This rearrangement joins TRBV9 to TRBJ1-3; 8 bases are a match to TRBD1. The V segment lost 0 bases and the J segment 10 bases; nucleotides outside the gene matches: 3. In germline, CDR1 is SGDLS, CDR2 YYNGEE. The CDR3 is 13 amino acids. Here the CDR3 reads CASSVARGRTIYF. The CDR3 coding sequence is TGTGCCAGCAGCGTAGCCAGGGGGCGTACCATATATTTT.

The chain joins TRBV6-5 to TRBJ2-3; no clear D. Trimming removed 3 bases from V and 2 bases from J, with 15 bases in between. This CDR3 is 16 amino acids long. Germline loops: CDR1 MNHEY, CDR2 SVGAGI. The CDR3: CASSYAGRRNTDTQYF. The CDR3, as DNA: TGTGCCAGCAGTTATGCAGGCCGTAGAAACACAGATACGCAGTATTTT.

The chain has TRBV5-6 and TRBJ1-2, with D tentatively TRBD1 (6 bases). Trimming removed 4 bases at V and 3 bases at J, with 16 bases between. Per the germline V gene, CDR1 is SGHDT and CDR2 is YYEEEE. This CDR3 is 15 amino acids long. CDR3 sequence (DNA): TGTGCCAGCAGCCCGGGGGGCCAAGGGTACTATGGCTACACCTTC. Encoded protein: CASSPGGQGYYGYTF.

The rearrangement links TRBV30 to TRBJ1-4; tentatively, D is TRBD1 (6 bases). The CDR3 is made up of 17 amino acids. V lost 0 bases, J lost 8 bases, and 22 bases lay in between. Germline V gives CDR1 GTSNPN, CDR2 SVGIG (reference sequence). The CDR3 bases are TGTGCCTGGAGTGTACAGTGGCAGGGGAACAGGAGGGAAAAACTGTTTTTT. Amino acids: CAWSVQWQGNRREKLFF.

V usage is TRBV6-5 and J usage is TRBJ1-6; TRBD1 aligns across 8 bases. There are 15 residues in the CDR3. The germline V gene encodes CDR1 MNHEY and CDR2 SVGAGI. The junction had 6 bases not matched to a gene; V was cut back by 6 bases and J by 5 bases. In nucleotides, the CDR3 is TGTGCCAGCAGACCTCAGGGGGCGGATAATTCACCCCTCCACTTT. Its protein product is CASRPQGADNSPLHF.

This chain connects TRBV7-9 to TRBJ2-7; 9 positions agree with TRBD2. CDR3 length: 14 residues. CDR1 and CDR2 from the germline V gene are SEHNR and FQNEAQ (reference sequence). The V segment lost 5 bases and the J segment 3 bases; nucleotides outside the gene matches: 5. Here the CDR3 reads CASSPGLALYEQYF. The CDR3 DNA reads as TGTGCCAGCAGCCCGGGACTAGCACTCTACGAGCAGTACTTC. Full variable domain (missing parts from reference TRBV7-9 and TRBJ2-7): DTGVSQNPRHKITKRGQNVTFRCDPISEHNRLYWYRQTLGQGPEFLTYFQNEAQLEKSRLLSDRFSAERPKGSFSTLEIQRTEQGDSAMYLCASSPGLALYEQYFGPGTRLTVT.

The chain employs TRBV7-2 and TRBJ2-7; 11 bases fit TRBD2. Germline CDR1 SGHTA, CDR2 FQGNSA. The CDR3 has 15 amino acids. The V and J ends lost 1 base and 5 bases, in that order; junction bases with no gene match: 4. The CDR3 DNA follows: TGTGCCAGCAGCTTAGGCCTAGCGGGGGGTAACGAGCAGTACTTC. Its translation: CASSLGLAGGNEQYF.

CDR3 nucleotide sequence: TGTGCCAGCAGCCAAACTAGCGCCCGGTCAGATACGCAGTATTTT. Its translation is CASSQTSARSDTQYF. This chain connects TRBV3-1 (or the pseudogene TRBV3-2) to TRBJ2-3, with 7 bases matching TRBD2. V dropped 2 bases and J dropped 4; count of bases not matched to a gene: 6. The germline V gene encodes CDR1 LGHDT and CDR2 YNNKEL (reference sequence). CDR3 length equals 15 residues.

V is TRBV19 and J is TRBJ2-7; D may be TRBD1 (6 bases). The CDR3 is made up of 15 amino acids. The germline V gene encodes CDR1 LNHDA and CDR2 SQIVND (reference sequence). Trimming cost V 1 base and J 3 bases, with 13 bases left between them. CDR3 region: CASSIVWTAIYEQYF. The DNA of the CDR3 is TGTGCCAGTAGTATAGTGTGGACAGCCATCTACGAGCAGTACTTC.

The chain couples TRBV5-1 to TRBJ2-7, with D perhaps matching TRBD1 (6 bases). The germline V and J ends were trimmed by 0 bases and 4 bases, with 11 bases remaining between them. Germline V CDR1 and CDR2: SGHRS, YFSETQ. This CDR3 spans 14 amino acids. The CDR3 is CASSLETGFYEQYF. CDR3 nucleotide sequence: TGCGCCAGCAGCTTGGAAACAGGGTTTTACGAGCAGTACTTC. The entire variable domain, with the rest obtained from reference TRBV5-1 and TRBJ2-7, is as follows: KAGVTQTPRYLIKTRGQQVTLSCSPISGHRSVSWYQQTPGQGLQFLFEYFSETQRNKGNFPGRFSGRQFSNSRSEMNVSTLELGDSALYLCASSLETGFYEQYFGPGTRLTVT.

This clone was seen a handful of times. V usage is TRBV25-1 and J usage is TRBJ2-7; D is undetermined. The germline CDR1 and CDR2 sequences are MGHDK and SYGVNS. The CDR3 consists of 13 residues. Deletions cut 6 bases from V and 5 bases from J, with 14 bases between. CDR3 sequence (DNA): TGTGCCAGCAGACTAAAAAGGTACCACGAGCAGTACTTC. This translates into CASRLKRYHEQYF.

The rearrangement uses TRBV6-5 and TRBJ1-1; 10 bases fit TRBD1. Per the germline V gene, CDR1 is MNHEY and CDR2 is SVGAGI. The CDR3 spans 15 residues. Unmatched junction bases numbered 5, after V lost 4 bases and J lost 3 bases. This chain's CDR3 is CASSFRTGGDTEAFF. The CDR3 nucleotides are TGTGCCAGCAGTTTTAGGACAGGGGGGGACACTGAAGCTTTCTTT.

The V gene is TRBV28, the J gene TRBJ2-7; a possible D gene is TRBD2 (5 bases). The CDR3 totals 11 residues. Germline V CDR1 and CDR2: MDHEN, SYDVKM. Trimming cost V 6 bases and J 3 bases, with 6 bases left between them. The CDR3 DNA follows: TGTGCCAGCAGACGGGGCTACGAGCAGTACTTC. This sequence encodes CASRRGYEQYF.

CDR3 sequence (DNA): TGTGCCAGCAGCCTGAGGACTAGCGGGAGGGCGGGGACAGATACGCAGTATTTT. The encoded protein is CASSLRTSGRAGTDTQYF. The genes are TRBV5-6 and TRBJ2-3; 15 nucleotides line up with TRBD2. CDR3 length: 18 amino acids. J gave up 3 bases and V 4 bases, and 9 bases lay outside the gene matches. Germline V lookup: CDR1 SGHDT, CDR2 YYEEEE.

The chain joins TRBV11-1 to TRBJ1-4; no firm D call. The ends were cut back, 7 bases at V and 8 bases at J, with 20 bases in the middle. The CDR3 runs 15 residues. Germline assignment: CDR1 SGHAT and CDR2 FQDESV (reference sequence). Here the CDR3 reads CASTFDSSYGEKLFF. The CDR3 DNA sequence: TGTGCCAGCACCTTCGACTCGTCATACGGGGAAAAACTGTTTTTT.

V is TRBV28 and J is TRBJ2-3; D possibly corresponds to TRBD2 (6 bases). V lost 3 bases and J lost 1, with 11 bases in between. Germline values: CDR1 MDHEN, CDR2 SYDVKM. This CDR3 has 15 residues. The CDR3 reads CASSLIADRTDTQYF. CDR3 DNA sequence: TGTGCCAGCAGTTTGATAGCGGATCGCACAGATACGCAGTATTTT.

This CDR3 reads CSVAGLETQYF. In DNA, the CDR3 is TGCAGCGTTGCAGGGTTAGAGACCCAGTACTTC. The J gene is TRBJ2-5, the V gene TRBV29-1; D is possibly TRBD1 (5 bases). In germline, CDR1 is SQVTM, CDR2 ANQGSEA. The CDR3 has 11 amino acids. Deletions cut 4 bases from V and 4 bases from J, with 7 bases between.

The chain links TRBV5-1 to TRBJ1-2; 7 bases line up with TRBD1. Per the germline V gene, CDR1 is SGHRS and CDR2 is YFSETQ. V shed 2 bases, J shed 8 bases, and the junction held 9 bases outside the gene matches. The CDR3 totals 14 residues. This CDR3 is CASSFGTASLGYTF. CDR3 DNA sequence: TGCGCCAGCAGCTTCGGGACAGCCTCGCTCGGCTACACCTTC.